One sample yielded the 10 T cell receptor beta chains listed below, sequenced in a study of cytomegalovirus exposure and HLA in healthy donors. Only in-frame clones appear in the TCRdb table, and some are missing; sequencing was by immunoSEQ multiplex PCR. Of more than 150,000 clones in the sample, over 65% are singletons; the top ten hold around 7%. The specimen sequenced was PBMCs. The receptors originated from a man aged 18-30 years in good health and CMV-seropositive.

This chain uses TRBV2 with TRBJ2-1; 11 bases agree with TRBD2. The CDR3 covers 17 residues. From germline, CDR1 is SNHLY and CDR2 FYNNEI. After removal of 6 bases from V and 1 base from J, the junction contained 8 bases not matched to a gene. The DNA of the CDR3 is TGTGCCAGCAGCGAGGGTAGCGGGAGGGCATCCTACAATGAGCAGTTCTTC. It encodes CASSEGSGRASYNEQFF. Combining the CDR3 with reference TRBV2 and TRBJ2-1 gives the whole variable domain EPEVTQTPSHQVTQMGQEVILRCVPISNHLYFYWYRQILGQKVEFLVSFYNNEISEKSEIFDDQFSVERPDGSNFTLKIRSTKLEDSAMYFCASSEGSGRASYNEQFFGPGTRLTVL.

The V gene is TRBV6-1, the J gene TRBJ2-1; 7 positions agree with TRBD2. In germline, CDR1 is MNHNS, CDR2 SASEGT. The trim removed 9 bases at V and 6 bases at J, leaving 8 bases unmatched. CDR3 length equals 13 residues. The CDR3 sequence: CASLPLASNEQFF. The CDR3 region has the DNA TGTGCCAGTCTTCCACTAGCGAGCAATGAGCAGTTCTTC.

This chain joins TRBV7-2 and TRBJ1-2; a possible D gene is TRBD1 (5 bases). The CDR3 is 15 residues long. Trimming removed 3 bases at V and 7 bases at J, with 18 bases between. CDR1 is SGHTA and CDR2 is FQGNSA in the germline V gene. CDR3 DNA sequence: TGTGCCAGCAGCTTCCTCTTCCAAGACAGAACTGGCTACACCTTC. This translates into CASSFLFQDRTGYTF.

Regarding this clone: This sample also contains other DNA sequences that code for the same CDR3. The CDR3 DNA reads as TGTGCCAGCAGTTGGACTAGCGGGAGCTACGAGCAGTACTTC. Translation gives CASSWTSGSYEQYF. The J gene is TRBJ2-7, the V gene TRBV27; TRBD2 agrees at 13 bases. The junction had 0 bases not matched to a gene; V was cut back by 4 bases and J by 3 bases. The germline V gene has CDR1 MNHEY and CDR2 SMNVEV (reference sequence). CDR3 length equals 14 residues.

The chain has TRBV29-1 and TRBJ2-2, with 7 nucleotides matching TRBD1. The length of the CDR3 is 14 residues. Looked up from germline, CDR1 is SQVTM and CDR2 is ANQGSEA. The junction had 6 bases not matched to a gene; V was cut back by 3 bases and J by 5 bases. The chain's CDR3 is CSVERGGKTGELFF. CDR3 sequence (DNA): TGCAGCGTTGAGAGAGGGGGCAAAACCGGGGAGCTGTTTTTT.

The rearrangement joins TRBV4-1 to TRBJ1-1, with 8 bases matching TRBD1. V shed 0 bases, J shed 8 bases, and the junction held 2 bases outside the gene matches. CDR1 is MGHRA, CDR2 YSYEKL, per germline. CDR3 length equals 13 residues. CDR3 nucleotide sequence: TGCGCCAGCAGCCAAGATCGGACAGGGGAAGCTTTCTTT. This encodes CASSQDRTGEAFF.

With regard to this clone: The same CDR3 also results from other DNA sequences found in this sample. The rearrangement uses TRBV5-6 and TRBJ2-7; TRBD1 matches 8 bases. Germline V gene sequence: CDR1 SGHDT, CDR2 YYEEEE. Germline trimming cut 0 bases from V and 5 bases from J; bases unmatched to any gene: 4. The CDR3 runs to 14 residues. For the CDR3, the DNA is TGTGCCAGCAGCTTGGGGACAGGGTCCGACGAGCAGTACTTC. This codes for CASSLGTGSDEQYF. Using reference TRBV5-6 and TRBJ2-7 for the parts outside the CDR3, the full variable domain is DAGVTQSPTHLIKTRGQQVTLRCSPKSGHDTVSWYQQALGQGPQFIFQYYEEEERQRGNFPDRFSGHQFPNYSSELNVNALLLGDSALYLCASSLGTGSDEQYFGPGTRLTVT.

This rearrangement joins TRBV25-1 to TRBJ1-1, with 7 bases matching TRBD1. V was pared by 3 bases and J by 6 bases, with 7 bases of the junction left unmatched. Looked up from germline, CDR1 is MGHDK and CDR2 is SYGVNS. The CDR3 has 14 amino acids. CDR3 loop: CASSEQGGSAEAFF. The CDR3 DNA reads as TGTGCCAGCAGTGAGCAGGGGGGATCGGCTGAAGCTTTCTTT.

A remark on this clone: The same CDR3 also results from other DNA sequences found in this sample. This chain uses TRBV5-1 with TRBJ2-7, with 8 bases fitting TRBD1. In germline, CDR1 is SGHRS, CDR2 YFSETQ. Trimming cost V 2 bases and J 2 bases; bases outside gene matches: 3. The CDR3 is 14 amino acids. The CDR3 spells CASSLETGAYEQYF. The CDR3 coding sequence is TGCGCCAGCAGCTTAGAGACAGGGGCCTACGAGCAGTACTTC.

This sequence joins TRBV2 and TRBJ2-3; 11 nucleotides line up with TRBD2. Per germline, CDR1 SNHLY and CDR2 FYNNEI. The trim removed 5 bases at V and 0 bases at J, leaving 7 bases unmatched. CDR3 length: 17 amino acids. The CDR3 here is CASSTGTSGISTDTQYF. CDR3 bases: TGTGCCAGCAGTACCGGGACTAGCGGTATCAGCACAGATACGCAGTATTTT.